Following are 9 T cell receptor beta chains from one sample sequenced in a study of response to subunit inactivated influenza vaccine. TCRdb fed the RT-PCR reads into MiXCR, producing one record per CDR3 protein. The table records under 550,000 distinct CDR3 sequences, approximately 6.9% of them present only once. This sample comprised PBMCs from blood, obtained less than 25 months after vaccination. All receptors come from a man between 50 and 75 years old who received an inactivated influenza vaccine.

A few counts support this clonotype. CDR3 region: CASSVATGTDLYQETQYF. CDR3 sequence (DNA): TGTGCCAGCAGCGTAGCTACGGGGACGGATCTGTACCAAGAGACCCAGTACTTC. This chain uses TRBV9 with TRBJ2-5; D possibly matches TRBD1 or TRBD2 (5 bases each). CDR3 size: 18 residues. Trimming took off 0 bases at V and 0 bases at J, with 18 bases between the two ends. CDR1 is SGDLS and CDR2 is YYNGEE in the germline V gene.

This clonotype appeared a few times. V gene TRBV12-3 or TRBV12-4 combines with J gene TRBJ2-2; D might be TRBD2 (5 bases). V was cut by 3 bases and J by 4 bases, with 12 bases left in between. This CDR3 has 15 amino acids. The CDR3 sequence: CASSLTQRGTGELFF. Here the CDR3 DNA reads TGTGCCAGCAGTTTGACACAACGGGGCACCGGGGAGCTGTTTTTT.

Ten or more counts support this clonotype. V is TRBV11-2 and J is TRBJ2-5, with D uncertain. Trimming removed 5 bases at V and 3 bases at J, with 16 bases between. Germline CDR1 SGHAT, CDR2 FQNNGV. The CDR3 is 15 amino acids. The chain's CDR3 is CASSPFIPGEETQYF. In nucleotides, the CDR3 is TGTGCCAGCAGCCCCTTTATCCCTGGGGAAGAGACCCAGTACTTC.

This clonotype was detected a few times. The genes are TRBV11-2 and TRBJ1-4, with 11 nucleotides matching TRBD1. The germline gives CDR1 SGHAT, CDR2 FQNNGV. The CDR3 consists of 18 residues. After removal of 4 bases from V and 2 bases from J, the junction contained 9 bases not matched to a gene. The DNA for the CDR3 is TGTGCCAGCAGCTCCTCCGGGACAGGGGGGACGACTAATGAAAAACTGTTTTTT. It is translated as CASSSSGTGGTTNEKLFF.

In its sample, this clonotype was seen many times. This chain links TRBV7-3 with TRBJ2-3, with TRBD2 identical over 13 bases. In germline, CDR1 is SGHTA, CDR2 FQGTGA. V was clipped by 2 bases and J by 2 bases; unmatched bases: 4. The CDR3 sequence is 17 residues long. This CDR3 is CASSLSGLAGNTDTQYF. The CDR3 region has the DNA TGTGCCAGCAGCTTATCGGGACTAGCGGGGAACACAGATACGCAGTATTTT. Full variable domain (missing parts from reference TRBV7-3 and TRBJ2-3): GAGVSQTPSNKVTEKGKYVELRCDPISGHTALYWYRQSLGQGPEFLIYFQGTGAADDSGLPNDRFFAVRPEGSVSTLKIQRTERGDSAVYLCASSLSGLAGNTDTQYFGPGTRLTVL.

This chain links TRBV9 with TRBJ2-5; 9 nucleotides match TRBD2. Germline V gene data show CDR1 as SGDLS and CDR2 as YYNGEE. V gave up 0 bases and J gave up 6 bases; unmatched junction bases: 3. CDR3 length equals 14 residues. The CDR3 DNA sequence: TGTGCCAGCAGCGTAGGACTAGCGGAAAAGACCCAGTACTTC. Protein: CASSVGLAEKTQYF.

A remark on this clonotype: At one of its ends the junction is not consistent with the germline gene, which may arise from a read error. The J gene is TRBJ2-1, the V gene TRBV3-1, with 12 bases fitting TRBD2. The CDR3 is made up of 15 amino acids. CDR1 and CDR2 from the germline V gene are LGHDT and YNNKEL (reference sequence). In DNA, the CDR3 is TGTGCCAGCAGCCAAGATCGATCTAGCGGGGGGGTCCCCATCTTC. Its translation is CASSQDRSSGGVPIF.

This clonotype has a handful of counts. J is TRBJ1-4 and V is TRBV6-1; unclear D gene. Trimming shortened V by 8 bases and J by 8 bases, and 21 bases separated the two germline ends. Germline-derived CDR1 and CDR2 are MNHNS and SASEGT. The CDR3 extends over 15 amino acids. CDR3 in DNA: TGTGCCAGCGGAGTAAATAGGAGGATGCGAGAAAAACTGTTTTTT. Translating gives CASGVNRRMREKLFF.

The sample holds a few counts of this clonotype. The chain has TRBV12-3 or TRBV12-4 and TRBJ2-5; 15 bases fit TRBD2. The CDR3 covers 17 residues. Trimming removed 6 bases from V and 4 bases from J; junction bases left unmatched: 9. The CDR3 region is CASSRGTSGRMVETQYF. The CDR3 coding sequence is TGTGCCAGCAGCCGGGGGACTAGCGGGAGGATGGTAGAGACCCAGTACTTC.